This T cell receptor (beta chain) derives from a study of T cells after yellow fever vaccination (dated by TCRdb to about 2019). Regarding the complete study: The SMART-Seq v4 Ultra Low Input RNA kit was used to prepare libraries from fractions with low cell numbers. To follow T-cell clones before and after primary and booster YFV17D yellow fever vaccination, bulk TCR alpha and beta repertoires were sequenced over time. The cohort comprised two healthy male donors, one aged 18 to 30 and one aged 30 to 40 years. Blood was drawn at multiple timepoints before and after primary and secondary immunization, with bulk PBMC replicates and cell subsets isolated. What the research found in general, with its limitations: Because only a couple of donors were included in the study, the extent to which the findings can be generalized is limited. Computational filtering was needed because FACS-sorted repertoires could contain abundant contaminating clonotypes from the bulk population. A small share of clonotypes was detected in both CD4 and CD8 compartments, with the overlap likely arising from convergent recombination. Most clones expanded after primary vaccination were re-detected after the booster (around 96% of CD4 and approximately 88% of CD8), suggesting broad memory maintenance. The secondary T-cell response was weaker than the primary response but faster, peaking on day 5 instead of day 15.

Reading the label with the study, this specimen's treatment or condition is: live attenuated yellow fever vaccine strain. A standard Ficoll-Paque protocol was used to isolate PBMCs from peripheral blood. Dynabeads CD4 and CD8 positive selection kits were used to isolate CD4 and CD8 T-cell fractions. TriZol was used to extract RNA from bulk PBMCs, CD4 and CD8 fractions, and dextramer-positive and dextramer-negative fractions. Trimming leaves V shorter by 0 bases and J shorter by 8 bases, with the junction holding 19 bases beyond the gene matches. Measured from the cysteine to the phenylalanine, the CDR3 is 20 residues long. Only the CDR3 part of the read is kept: 60 bases, read in frame from the first base. According to the germline V gene, CDR1 reads LGHNA and CDR2 reads YSLEER. This clonotype was observed a handful of times. Its antigen is still unknown. No per-base quality is available; no much larger clone lies one base away.

Sequencing instrument: Illumina NovaSeq 6000. TCR cDNA was synthesized by 5'RACE template switching, which introduced a universal primer site and unique molecular identifiers. Priming of cDNA synthesis was performed from both the TCR alpha and TCR beta constant segments. Library amplification used two PCR steps, and the second PCR step added sample barcodes and sequencing adapters. Sequencing of libraries was done on Illumina HiSeq 2500 (2x100 bp) or NovaSeq (2x150 bp). The paper's processing steps were these. MIGEC was used to demultiplex reads and collapse the reads into UMI consensus sequences, and MiXCR was used for V(D)J alignment. Clonotypes responding to the vaccine were identified with edgeR on replicate PBMC samples, with the criteria of FDR below 0.01 and a log2 fold change above 5 up to day 15. Each bulk clonotype received a CD4 or CD8 identity based on whether the sequenced CD4 or CD8 repertoire contained that clonotype at higher abundance. TCRdb itself trimmed the public reads at Q25 with fastp, ran MiXCR and retained productive beta chains. Each CDR3 protein appears once, grouped with its most common genes and DNA. TCRdb, not the original authors, processed these V and J calls. For this sample there are about 120,000 distinct CDR3 sequences; roughly 15% appear just once. The top ten clonotypes cover roughly 41% of the sample.

This chain joins TRBV4-3 to TRBJ2-2; 9 central bases correspond to TRBD1. The TCR was taken from a man aged 18 to 29 who received the YFV17D yellow fever vaccine. This specimen consisted of CD8+ T cells sorted from PBMCs, obtained 5 days after the yellow fever booster vaccination. In nucleotide form, the sequence is TGCGCCAGCAGCCAAGAGGTCACAGGGGGCGTACTCCCGCTTGTAGGGGAGCTGTTTTTT. Its protein is CASSQEVTGGVLPLVGELFF.